The rows below give T cell receptor beta chains drawn from one sample of a study of OX40 agonist ivuxolimab in advanced cancers. TCRdb keeps only in-frame clones here, not all; method: immunoSEQ multiplex PCR. The sample includes some 83,000 clones, around 83% of them seen just once. Specimen: CD4+ or CD8+ T cells sorted from blood, collected in a trial of the OX40 agonist ivuxolimab. The receptor source for this set is an adult with an advanced solid tumor such as melanoma, head and neck, liver or kidney cancer. The CDR3 runs from the conserved cysteine through the conserved F or W. D genes are given only for firm matches.

>TRBV2|TRBJ1-5|NA
TGTGCCAGCAATGTGAGGGAGGGCAATCAGCCCCAGCATTTT
CASNVREGNQPQHF
>TRBV5-1|TRBJ2-2|TRBD1
TGCGCCAGCAGCTTGTGGGGGACAGTCGACACCGGGGAGCTGTTTTTT
CASSLWGTVDTGELFF
>TRBV4-1|TRBJ1-1|TRBD1
TGCGCCAGCAGCCCTCTCGGACAGGCGGTCGGTGAAGCTTTCTTT
CASSPLGQAVGEAFF
>TRBV25-1|TRBJ2-1|NA
TGTGCCAGCAGTGAATATAGGGTTGGCAACCTTTACAATGAGCAGTTCTTC
CASSEYRVGNLYNEQFF
>TRBV11-2|TRBJ1-4|NA
TGTGCCAGCAGCGATACCGGGACACCAAATGAAAAACTGTTTTTT
CASSDTGTPNEKLFF
>TRBV20-1|TRBJ1-4|NA
TGCAGTGCTTTCAGTGAAAAACTGTTTTTT
CSAFSEKLFF
>TRBV6-1|TRBJ2-7|NA
TGTGCCAGCACCGGGGTAGGGGGGGGCGTCCACGAGCAGTACTTC
CASTGVGGGVHEQYF
>TRBV18|TRBJ1-1|NA
TGTGCCAGCTCACCACCGGGAGGGGGTAACACTGAAGCTTTCTTT
CASSPPGGGNTEAFF
>TRBV7-2|TRBJ2-5|NA
TGTGCCAGCAGCTTATTCAGGGCTCAAGAGACCCAGTACTTC
CASSLFRAQETQYF
>TRBV6-5|TRBJ1-1|TRBD1
TGTGCCAGCAGGCGACAGGGGGCCACTGAAGCTTTCTTT
CASRRQGATEAFF
>TRBV7-6|TRBJ2-1|NA
TGTGCCAGCAGCCCCGACGGGACACCCTATAATGAGCAGTTCTTC
CASSPDGTPYNEQFF
>TRBV14|TRBJ2-5|NA
TGTGCCAGCAGCCAAGGATTATGGGGGGATGAGACCCAGTACTTC
CASSQGLWGDETQYF
>TRBV7-7|TRBJ2-5|TRBD2
TGTGCTAGCAGCTTAGGACTAGAGGCGGAGACCCAGTACTTC
CASSLGLEAETQYF
>TRBV11-2|TRBJ2-2|NA
TGTGCCAGCAGGACGTCCCGGGCGGGTACCGGGGAGCTGTTTTTT
CASRTSRAGTGELFF
>TRBV5-8|TRBJ2-3|NA
TGTGCCAGCAGAAGGGCCACTATAGCGTCTCCCACAGATACGCAGTATTTT
CASRRATIASPTDTQYF
>TRBV30|TRBJ1-6|NA
TGTGCCTGGAGCGACGGAACACTGCCCGACTCTAATTCACCCCTCCACTTT
CAWSDGTLPDSNSPLHF
>TRBV5-1|TRBJ2-5|TRBD2
TGCGCCAGCAGCTCTGGACTAGCGGGCTCGGGGGAGACCCAGTACTTC
CASSSGLAGSGETQYF
>TRBV10-3|TRBJ1-2|TRBD1
TGTGCCATCAGTGACCGGGACAGGGGGTTCTATGGCTACACCTTC
CAISDRDRGFYGYTF